Listed below are T cell receptor beta chains from one sample, sequenced in a study of blood T cell repertoires in COVID-19. The method was immunoSEQ multiplex PCR; TCRdb's version includes in-frame clones alone and lacks a portion of them. Of about 140,000 clones listed, 88% are singletons. Sequencing was performed on peripheral blood. The source of these receptors is a woman between 45 and 65 years old with acute or convalescent COVID-19. CDR3s include the opening cysteine and the closing phenylalanine or tryptophan. Fields, in order: CDR3 protein, CDR3 DNA, D gene, clone size, J gene, V gene. A D gene is named only where the DNA matches it firmly. Not every row has a clone size; where given, it reads once, few, many or a size class.

CDR3: CASSVVASDEQFF
DNA: TGTGCCAGCAGCGTAGTGGCTAGCGACGAGCAGTTCTTC
D: NA
size: NA
J: TRBJ2-1
V: TRBV9

CDR3: CASRGADSPLHF
DNA: TGTGCCAGCAGAGGAGCAGATTCACCCCTCCACTTT
D: NA
size: NA
J: TRBJ1-6
V: TRBV12-3/TRBV12-4

CDR3: CASSLATGGRSYEQYF
DNA: TGTGCCAGCAGCTTAGCCACGGGGGGGCGCTCCTACGAGCAGTACTTC
D: TRBD2
size: once
J: TRBJ2-7
V: TRBV7-9

CDR3: CASSLVGTGALFF
DNA: TGTGCCAGCAGCTTAGTCGGGACAGGAGCTCTGTTTTTT
D: TRBD1
size: NA
J: TRBJ1-4
V: TRBV7-8

CDR3: CASSLGGDSQHF
DNA: TGTGCCAGCAGCTTAGGGGGGGACAGCCAGCATTTT
D: TRBD1
size: NA
J: TRBJ1-5
V: TRBV7-9

CDR3: CATSPLTGREGAGELFF
DNA: TGCGCCACCTCGCCCCTTACAGGGCGGGAGGGCGCCGGGGAGCTGTTTTTT
D: TRBD2
size: NA
J: TRBJ2-2
V: TRBV10-1

CDR3: CSVVTGSGNTIYF
DNA: TGCAGCGTTGTGACAGGATCTGGAAACACCATATATTTT
D: NA
size: once
J: TRBJ1-3
V: TRBV29-1

CDR3: CASMIQQPGDKETQYF
DNA: TGTGCCAGTATGATCCAACAACCGGGAGATAAAGAGACCCAGTACTTC
D: NA
size: NA
J: TRBJ2-5
V: TRBV19

CDR3: CASPQAMRSYNSPLHF
DNA: TGTGCCAGTCCTCAGGCGATGCGCTCCTATAATTCACCCCTCCACTTT
D: NA
size: NA
J: TRBJ1-6
V: TRBV9

CDR3: CASSGAWETQYF
DNA: TGTGCCTCCAGCGGGGCCTGGGAGACCCAGTACTTC
D: TRBD2
size: NA
J: TRBJ2-5
V: TRBV28

CDR3: CASSPFVSPPDTQYF
DNA: TGTGCCAGCAGCCCCTTTGTTAGTCCCCCAGATACGCAGTATTTT
D: NA
size: NA
J: TRBJ2-3
V: TRBV7-2

CDR3: CAWSVQGDSPLHF
DNA: TGTGCCTGGAGTGTACAGGGGGACTCACCCCTCCACTTT
D: TRBD1
size: NA
J: TRBJ1-6
V: TRBV30

CDR3: CASSQDFGAGNYGYTF
DNA: TGTGCCAGCAGCCAAGATTTTGGCGCGGGAAACTATGGCTACACCTTC
D: NA
size: NA
J: TRBJ1-2
V: TRBV14

CDR3: CSVEPGRSYNEQFF
DNA: TGCAGCGTTGAACCAGGCCGCTCCTACAATGAGCAGTTCTTC
D: NA
size: NA
J: TRBJ2-1
V: TRBV29-1

CDR3: CASSLGEGALTDTQYF
DNA: TGCGCCAGCAGCTTGGGAGAGGGGGCGCTCACAGATACGCAGTATTTT
D: TRBD1
size: once
J: TRBJ2-3
V: TRBV5-1

CDR3: CAWSVLGGRDNTEAFF
DNA: TGTGCCTGGAGTGTACTCGGCGGGAGGGATAACACTGAAGCTTTCTTT
D: NA
size: NA
J: TRBJ1-1
V: TRBV30

CDR3: CASSSGGINQPQHF
DNA: TGTGCCAGCAGTTCAGGGGGGATCAATCAGCCCCAGCATTTT
D: TRBD1
size: once
J: TRBJ1-5
V: TRBV5-4

CDR3: CATQTGTMNSPLHF
DNA: TGTGCCACACAAACCGGGACAATGAATTCACCCCTCCACTTT
D: NA
size: NA
J: TRBJ1-6
V: TRBV10-3

CDR3: CAGRTGSNQPQHF
DNA: TGTGCCGGGAGGACAGGTTCGAATCAGCCCCAGCATTTT
D: TRBD1
size: few
J: TRBJ1-5
V: TRBV28

CDR3: CASSASGTGKTEAFF
DNA: TGTGCCAGCAGCGCCTCCGGGACAGGAAAAACTGAAGCTTTCTTT
D: TRBD1
size: NA
J: TRBJ1-1
V: TRBV7-9

CDR3: CASSLEASVTYEQYF
DNA: TGTGCCAGCAGCTTAGAGGCTAGCGTCACCTACGAGCAGTACTTC
D: NA
size: NA
J: TRBJ2-7
V: TRBV11-2

CDR3: CASSPGTSGGLGSQYF
DNA: TGTGCCAGCAGTCCGGGGACTAGCGGGGGCCTGGGCTCCCAGTACTTC
D: TRBD2
size: NA
J: TRBJ2-5
V: TRBV28

CDR3: CASSQPRDSSYNEQFF
DNA: TGTGCCAGCAGCCAACCCCGGGACAGCTCCTACAATGAGCAGTTCTTC
D: TRBD1
size: NA
J: TRBJ2-1
V: TRBV4-2

CDR3: CASSIRDRSNQPQHF
DNA: TGTGCCAGCAGCATCAGGGACAGGAGCAATCAGCCCCAGCATTTT
D: TRBD1
size: few
J: TRBJ1-5
V: TRBV9

CDR3: CASSLTRGLYEQYF
DNA: TGTGCCAGCAGTTTAACCAGGGGGCTCTACGAGCAGTACTTC
D: TRBD1
size: NA
J: TRBJ2-7
V: TRBV28